This entry lists 32 T cell receptor beta chains sequenced from one sample in a study of regulatory T cells in long-lasting Graves disease. As to time point: newly diagnosed GD, antithyroid drugs for less than 3 months. PBMC RNA was the source of the TCR library. Library construction for TCR beta used iRepertoire HTBI primers and Arm-PCR of CDR3 regions. MiXCR, applied by TCRdb to the multiplex PCR reads, yields one record per CDR3 protein. Counted here are about 540,000 distinct CDR3 sequences, roughly 12% occurring once; the ten biggest clones make up about 10%. Separately, the same data were catalogued under a study of T cells in Graves' hyperthyroidism and ophthalmopathy.

Sample: peripheral blood mononuclear cells (PBMCs), taken at new diagnosis, from a patient treated with antithyroid drugs. These receptors all come from a man aged 25-45 years with Graves disease.

This clonotype was observed many times. The chain couples TRBV5-1 to TRBJ2-1; no reliable D call. CDR3 size: 12 residues. V dropped 4 bases and J dropped 6 bases, with 8 bases sitting between them. Germline V CDR1 and CDR2: SGHRS, YFSETQ. CDR3: CASSVPANEQFF. Here the CDR3 DNA reads TGCGCCAGCAGCGTTCCGGCCAATGAGCAGTTCTTC.

This clonotype was seen ten or more times. V gene TRBV19 combines with J gene TRBJ1-4; D gene ambiguous. The CDR3 is 13 residues long. Germline CDR1 reads LNHDA; CDR2 reads SQIVND (reference sequence). The germline V and J ends were trimmed by 5 bases and 5 bases, with 9 bases remaining between them. The DNA for the CDR3 is TGTGCCAGTAGTCCGAAGGGAAATGAAAAACTGTTTTTT. Translating it yields CASSPKGNEKLFF.

This clonotype was counted many times. The gene calls are TRBV29-1 and TRBJ2-1; 9 bases align to TRBD1. The CDR3 length is 12 residues. After removal of 7 bases from V and 3 bases from J, the junction contained 1 base not matched to a gene. CDR1 is SQVTM, CDR2 ANQGSEA, per germline. The CDR3 sequence: CSDRGHYNEQFF. CDR3 DNA sequence: TGCAGCGACAGGGGGCACTACAATGAGCAGTTCTTC.

This clonotype was observed a few times. The chain links TRBV5-1 to TRBJ1-1, with unresolved D. The V end lost 0 bases, the J end lost 8 bases, and 8 bases lay between the germline ends. Germline CDR1 reads SGHRS; CDR2 reads YFSETQ. The length of the CDR3 is 12 residues. CDR3 nucleotide sequence: TGCGCCAGCAGCTTGGATATAGGCGAAGCTTTCTTT. Translating it yields CASSLDIGEAFF.

This clonotype showed up many times. This chain links TRBV2 with TRBJ1-5, with D uncertain. V was pared by 4 bases and J by 2 bases, with 6 bases between. The CDR3 runs to 13 residues. The germline V gene encodes CDR1 SNHLY and CDR2 FYNNEI. CDR3 in amino acids: CASSVEGNQPQHF. As DNA, the CDR3 is TGTGCCAGCAGTGTGGAGGGCAATCAGCCCCAGCATTTT.

This clonotype was recorded at least ten times. This chain connects TRBV2 to TRBJ1-6; 7 bases fit TRBD1. The germline CDR1 and CDR2 sequences are SNHLY and FYNNEI. The trim removed 7 bases at V and 10 bases at J, leaving 13 bases unmatched. The CDR3 contains 15 residues. The CDR3 loop is CASILTYRGGSPLHF. CDR3 DNA sequence: TGTGCCAGCATTTTGACCTACAGGGGAGGATCACCCCTCCACTTT.

This clonotype was observed many times. The rearrangement joins TRBV2 to TRBJ1-1; D is undetermined. With 9 bases removed from V and 0 bases from J, the gap between germline ends came to 8 bases. The CDR3 is 12 residues long. Germline V gene lookup returns CDR1 SNHLY and CDR2 FYNNEI. CDR3 DNA: TGTGCCAGACAGCTTATGAACACTGAAGCTTTCTTT. Translation: CARQLMNTEAFF.

In this sample, this clonotype turned up many times. V usage is TRBV28 and J usage is TRBJ1-1; D perhaps matches TRBD1 (5 bases). Looked up from germline, CDR1 is MDHEN and CDR2 is SYDVKM. The V gene lost 5 bases and the J gene lost 11 bases, with 15 bases spanning the gap. This CDR3 comprises 12 residues. CDR3 sequence reads: CASSPTRQSAFF. The CDR3 DNA reads TGTGCCAGCAGTCCTACTAGACAGTCGGCTTTCTTT.

In this sample, this clonotype turned up a few times. The chain uses TRBV19 and TRBJ1-1; no definite D call. Between the trimmed V and J ends, which lost 3 bases and 0 bases, there was a span of 5 bases. This CDR3 comprises 13 residues. Germline V lookup: CDR1 LNHDA, CDR2 SQIVND (reference sequence). The CDR3 region is CASSIQLNTEAFF. The CDR3 nucleotides read TGTGCCAGTAGTATTCAATTGAACACTGAAGCTTTCTTT.

This sequence joins TRBV7-9 and TRBJ1-1; TRBD1 is a possible D gene (6 bases). The germline V gene encodes CDR1 SEHNR and CDR2 FQNEAQ (reference sequence). The CDR3 contains 17 residues. V lost 6 bases and J 2 bases, leaving 22 bases between the germline ends. The CDR3 DNA reads TGTGCCAGCAGTCCCAACAAGGGGGGTAGCCCCAACACTGAAGCTTTCTTT. Amino acids: CASSPNKGGSPNTEAFF.

This clonotype was counted at least ten times. The CDR3, as DNA: TGTGCCAGCAGTTATGGGGGGACCTCCTACGAGCAGTACTTC. Amino acid sequence: CASSYGGTSYEQYF. The rearrangement joins TRBV6-9 to TRBJ2-7; D is perhaps TRBD2 (6 bases). This CDR3 spans 14 amino acids. The germline V and J ends were trimmed by 2 bases and 0 bases, with 8 bases remaining between them. The germline V gene encodes CDR1 MNHGY and CDR2 SVAAGI.

V gene TRBV7-9 combines with J gene TRBJ1-5; D is ambiguous. V was cut by 9 bases and J by 1 base, with 10 bases left in between. CDR1 and CDR2 from the germline V gene are SEHNR and FQNEAQ (reference sequence). CDR3 length equals 13 residues. The CDR3 nucleotides are TGTGCCAGTTGGGGAGGAAGCAATCAGCCCCAGCATTTT. It encodes CASWGGSNQPQHF.

This clonotype came up many times. The chain couples TRBV28 to TRBJ2-1, with a tentative D call TRBD2 (5 bases). Germline V CDR1 and CDR2: MDHEN, SYDVKM. V was shortened by 5 bases and J by 8 bases, with 10 bases between the two germline ends. This CDR3 is 12 amino acids long. CDR3 coding DNA: TGTGCCAGCAGTGCCCTAGCCGATGAGCAGTTCTTC. It codes for CASSALADEQFF. Using reference TRBV28 and TRBJ2-1 for the parts outside the CDR3, the full variable domain is DVKVTQSSRYLVKRTGEKVFLECVQDMDHENMFWYRQDPGLGLRLIYFSYDVKMKEKGDIPEGYSVSREKKERFSLILESASTNQTSMYLCASSALADEQFFGPGTRLTVL.

This clonotype was detected ten times or more. The rearrangement links TRBV20-1 to TRBJ2-1, with D perhaps matching TRBD1 or TRBD2 (5 bases each). The CDR3 is 13 amino acids. Looked up from germline, CDR1 is DFQATT and CDR2 is SNEGSKA (reference sequence). V was trimmed by 0 bases and J by 8 bases, leaving 11 bases between them. CDR3: CSARDIRGYEQFF. The CDR3 region has the DNA TGCAGTGCTAGAGATATCCGGGGCTATGAGCAGTTCTTC.

This clonotype was counted a few times. DNA for the CDR3: TGCGCCAGCAGCTTGGATCTTCGGGATAGCTCCTACGAGCAGTACTTC. Translation gives CASSLDLRDSSYEQYF. The chain links TRBV5-1 to TRBJ2-7; D perhaps matches TRBD2 (5 bases). Trimming removed 0 bases at V and 0 bases at J, with 13 bases between. Germline assignment: CDR1 SGHRS and CDR2 YFSETQ. This CDR3 contains 16 residues.

This clonotype was recorded many times. The chain uses TRBV20-1 and TRBJ1-1; the D is unclear. Trimming took 5 bases from V and 9 from J, leaving 13 bases between them. CDR1 and CDR2 (germline): DFQATT, SNEGSKA (reference sequence). The CDR3 is 11 residues long. Here the CDR3 reads CSAERAAQAFF. The CDR3 region has the DNA TGCAGTGCTGAGAGGGCGGCACAAGCTTTCTTT.

The chain employs TRBV5-4 and TRBJ2-5; D unclear. This CDR3 is built from 14 residues. V was pared by 0 bases and J by 3 bases, with 9 bases between. Germline assignment: CDR1 SGHNT and CDR2 YYREEE (reference sequence). The CDR3 spells CASSLVTREETQYF. CDR3 in DNA: TGTGCCAGCAGCTTGGTGACCCGCGAAGAGACCCAGTACTTC.

This clonotype was counted ten times or more. The chain links TRBV28 to TRBJ1-5, with D uncertain. CDR3 length: 15 amino acids. V shed 6 bases and J shed 6 bases, with 18 bases lying between them. From germline, CDR1 is MDHEN and CDR2 SYDVKM. CDR3 sequence reads: CASSPKPGWRQPQHF. The CDR3 nucleotides read TGTGCCAGCAGCCCAAAACCCGGATGGCGTCAGCCCCAGCATTTT. The full variable domain, rest sourced from reference TRBV28 and TRBJ1-5, is DVKVTQSSRYLVKRTGEKVFLECVQDMDHENMFWYRQDPGLGLRLIYFSYDVKMKEKGDIPEGYSVSREKKERFSLILESASTNQTSMYLCASSPKPGWRQPQHFGDGTRLSIL.

This clonotype has at least ten counts. J is TRBJ2-1 and V is TRBV20-1; D may be TRBD2 (5 bases). V lost 5 bases and J lost 7, with 6 bases in between. The CDR3 sequence is 10 residues long. The V gene's germline CDR1 is DFQATT and CDR2 SNEGSKA (reference sequence). The CDR3 nucleotides read TGCAGTGCTGAGGGAAATGAGCAGTTCTTC. Encoded protein: CSAEGNEQFF.

This clonotype was observed a handful of times. J is TRBJ1-1 and V is TRBV5-8, with 7 nucleotides matching TRBD1. Germline assignment: CDR1 SGHTS and CDR2 YDEGEE. The junction had 9 bases not matched to a gene; V was cut back by 6 bases and J by 1 base. There are 15 residues in the CDR3. The CDR3 protein is CASNLPGQPNTEAFF. The DNA of the CDR3 is TGTGCCAGCAACTTACCGGGACAGCCGAACACTGAAGCTTTCTTT. Filled out from reference TRBV5-8 and TRBJ1-1, the complete variable domain reads EAGVTQSPTHLIKTRGQQATLRCSPISGHTSVYWYQQALGLGLQFLLWYDEGEERNRGNFPPRFSGRQFPNYSSELNVNALELEDSALYLCASNLPGQPNTEAFFGQGTRLTVV.

This clonotype was counted many times. This chain joins TRBV12-3 or TRBV12-4 and TRBJ1-4, with 8 bases aligning to TRBD1. The CDR3 extends over 14 amino acids. V lost 6 bases, J lost 7 bases, and 7 bases stayed unmatched. CDR3 residues: CASRPTGEGEKLFF. CDR3 nucleotides: TGTGCCAGCAGACCGACAGGGGAGGGTGAAAAACTGTTTTTT.

This clonotype occurred a few times. The CDR3, as DNA: TGCAGCGTTGCGCTGGGCGAGCAGTACTTC. Its translation: CSVALGEQYF. The chain employs TRBV29-1 and TRBJ2-7; D uncertain. CDR1 and CDR2 (germline): SQVTM, ANQGSEA. The CDR3 is 10 residues long. V lost 4 bases, J lost 6 bases, and 7 bases lay in between.

This clonotype was counted ten times or more. The CDR3 is CSARRTGREKLFF. The CDR3 nucleotides read TGCAGTGCTAGAAGGACGGGCCGTGAAAAACTGTTTTTT. The chain uses TRBV20-1 and TRBJ1-4; no firm D call. Germline values: CDR1 DFQATT, CDR2 SNEGSKA (reference sequence). The ends were cut back, 2 bases at V and 7 bases at J, with 11 bases in the middle. The CDR3 is made up of 13 amino acids.

The chain combines TRBV2 with TRBJ1-1; 8 bases are a match to TRBD1. Germline V lookup: CDR1 SNHLY, CDR2 FYNNEI. The V gene end was trimmed by 4 bases and the J gene end by 4 bases; junction bases not matched to a gene: 8. The CDR3 loop spans 15 amino acids. CDR3 sequence: CASSGDRTQSTEAFF. The DNA of the CDR3 is TGTGCCAGCAGTGGGGACAGGACGCAGAGCACTGAAGCTTTCTTT.

This clonotype came up a few times. The chain joins TRBV6-1 to TRBJ1-1; tentative D call: TRBD1 (5 bases). CDR3 length: 14 residues. Germline V gene data show CDR1 as MNHNS and CDR2 as SASEGT. V was clipped by 7 bases and J by 2 bases, with 14 bases between them. The CDR3 coding sequence is TGTGCCAGCACCACGGGGACCTCCAACACTGAAGCTTTCTTT. Translating it yields CASTTGTSNTEAFF.

This clonotype was observed many times. V gene TRBV6-2 or TRBV6-3 combines with J gene TRBJ2-3, with D uncertain. With 0 bases removed from V and 6 bases from J, the gap between germline ends came to 10 bases. This CDR3 region has 14 residues. The germline CDR1 and CDR2 sequences are MNHEY and SVGEGT. In nucleotides, the CDR3 is TGTGCCAGCAGTTACTCCGTAGAGTTGGATACGCAGTATTTT. Translation: CASSYSVELDTQYF.

This clonotype has just a few counts. The chain is built from TRBV20-1 and TRBJ1-2, with 8 bases identical to TRBD1. The trim removed 6 bases at V and 4 bases at J, leaving 7 bases unmatched. CDR1 DFQATT and CDR2 SNEGSKA come from the germline V gene (reference sequence). The CDR3 is made up of 13 amino acids. CDR3 amino acids: CSADRVRSYGYTF. The CDR3, as DNA: TGCAGTGCGGACAGGGTTCGGTCCTATGGCTACACCTTC.

The sample holds many counts of this clonotype. This rearrangement joins TRBV27 to TRBJ2-1; 7 nucleotides line up with TRBD2. CDR1 and CDR2 from the germline V gene are MNHEY and SMNVEV (reference sequence). This CDR3 has 15 residues. J was trimmed by 4 bases and V by 5 bases; bases with no gene match: 8. For the CDR3, the DNA is TGTGCCAGCAGTATAGGGCTAGCGGCGTACAATGAGCAGTTCTTC. Encoded protein: CASSIGLAAYNEQFF.

The rearrangement links TRBV30 to TRBJ1-2; D is perhaps TRBD1 (6 bases). This CDR3 spans 12 amino acids. Germline V gene sequence: CDR1 GTSNPN, CDR2 SVGIG (reference sequence). Deletions cut 2 bases from V and 12 bases from J, with 16 bases between. The DNA of the CDR3 is TGTGCCTGGAGTCCACAGGGCCCTTTTGACACCTTC. Translated: CAWSPQGPFDTF.

The chain combines TRBV19 with TRBJ2-2; 7 nucleotides match TRBD2. Looked up from germline, CDR1 is LNHDA and CDR2 is SQIVND (reference sequence). J gave up 5 bases and V 7 bases, and 7 bases lay outside the gene matches. The CDR3 runs to 14 residues. CDR3 in amino acids: CASNRGRETGELFF. Here the CDR3 DNA reads TGTGCCAGTAATCGCGGGAGAGAAACCGGGGAGCTGTTTTTT.

The chain is built from TRBV24-1 and TRBJ2-7; a possible D gene is TRBD1 (7 bases). Germline V gene lookup returns CDR1 KGHDR and CDR2 SFDVKD. This CDR3 is built from 14 residues. Trimming left V 4 bases short and J 5 bases short, with 14 bases between. The CDR3 reads CATSDRGTVNEQYF. CDR3 DNA sequence: TGTGCCACCAGTGACCGCGGGACAGTCAACGAGCAGTACTTC.

This clonotype occurred many times. The chain is built from TRBV7-2 and TRBJ2-3; 10 bases align to TRBD2. The trim removed 5 bases at V and 5 bases at J, leaving 7 bases unmatched. Germline V gives CDR1 SGHTA, CDR2 FQGNSA. The CDR3 has 15 residues. As DNA, the CDR3 is TGTGCCAGCAGCCGAGCGGGAGGGCTGATAGATACGCAGTATTTT. Its protein product is CASSRAGGLIDTQYF.